The following is a T cell receptor beta chain sequence with its context. The antigen remains unidentified. From the 5' RACE reads, TCRdb called clonotypes with MiXCR, one entry per CDR3 protein. The sample contains 250,000 or so distinct CDR3 sequences, 6% to 8.5% of which appear only once. The germline gives CDR1 MGHRA, CDR2 YSYEKL. The CDR3 extends over 17 amino acids. J lost 9 bases, V lost 3 bases, and 11 bases had no gene match. The sample originates from a study of identical twins. Study-wide results and limits: Memory repertoires lacked the insertion deficit that abundant cord blood beta clonotypes showed. The study reached conclusions through statistical analysis that was cross-sectional, not following the same donors.

These same records also appear under a second study, on yellow fever vaccine responses in identical twins.

Input material: CD8+ T cells sorted from blood. The origin of this receptor is a woman aged 18-29 years in good health. This rearrangement joins TRBV4-1 to TRBJ2-1, with 13 bases that match TRBD2. DNA for the CDR3: TGCGCCAGCAGCCAGCTACCCGGACTAGCGGGAGTGGGTGAGCAGTTCTTC. This encodes CASSQLPGLAGVGEQFF.